The rows below give T cell receptor beta chains drawn from one sample of a study of blood T cell repertoires in COVID-19. Produced via immunoSEQ multiplex PCR; TCRdb's table is partial and in-frame only. The table lists about 250,000 clones, roughly nine tenths of them singletons. The sequenced sample was PBMCs or T cells enriched from blood (not recorded which). The receptors come from a woman between 18 and 30 years old who had recovered from COVID-19. CDR3s include the opening cysteine and the closing phenylalanine or tryptophan. D genes are given only for firm matches. Expanded clones are given a class, and other clones once, few, many or no size at all.

CASQPSVSGSFNTEAFF	TGTGCCAGCCAACCTTCTGTTTCAGGGTCCTTTAACACTGAAGCTTTCTTT	NA	TRBJ1-1	few	TRBV9
CASSIVDGGFNEQFF	TGTGCCAGTAGTATAGTGGACGGGGGGTTTAATGAGCAGTTCTTC	TRBD2	TRBJ2-1	NA	TRBV19
CASSLVGLAGAIGEQYF	TGTGCCAGCAGCTTAGTCGGGCTAGCGGGGGCCATTGGAGAGCAGTACTTC	TRBD2	TRBJ2-7	NA	TRBV11-2
CASSQVSGRGLTDTQYF	TGTGCCAGCAGCCAAGTTTCAGGGCGGGGGTTGACAGATACGCAGTATTTT	TRBD2	TRBJ2-3	NA	TRBV4-2
CASRGPDNSPLHF	TGTGCCAGCAGGGGGCCCGATAATTCACCCCTCCACTTT	NA	TRBJ1-6	NA	TRBV3-1/TRBV3-2
CASSLDAGTGPYGYTF	TGTGCCAGCAGCTTAGACGCCGGGACAGGCCCGTATGGCTACACCTTC	TRBD1	TRBJ1-2	NA	TRBV11-2
CASSLGSSNGDTQYF	TGTGCCAGCAGCTTAGGTAGCTCTAATGGAGATACGCAGTATTTT	NA	TRBJ2-3	once	TRBV7-2
CASSAPKQGPDGYTF	TGTGCCAGCAGCGCTCCCAAACAGGGTCCCGATGGCTACACCTTC	NA	TRBJ1-2	NA	TRBV9
CASSYSSSEGETQYF	TGTGCCAGCAGTTACTCATCTAGCGAGGGGGAGACCCAGTACTTC	NA	TRBJ2-5	NA	TRBV6-2/TRBV6-3
CASSPSPWQGNTDTQYF	TGTGCCAGCAGCCCCTCACCTTGGCAGGGAAACACAGATACGCAGTATTTT	NA	TRBJ2-3	NA	TRBV3-1/TRBV3-2
CASSLEGTGDEAFF	TGCGCCAGCAGCTTGGAAGGGACAGGCGATGAAGCTTTCTTT	TRBD1	TRBJ1-1	NA	TRBV5-1
CASGQGAWTEAFF	TGTGCCTCAGGACAGGGGGCTTGGACTGAAGCTTTCTTT	TRBD1	TRBJ1-1	NA	TRBV30
CASSQPGTGSPEQYF	TGCGCCAGCAGCCAACCTGGGACAGGTTCACCCGAGCAGTACTTC	TRBD1	TRBJ2-7	few	TRBV4-1
CASSPLDSEKLFF	TGTGCCAGCTCACCATTGGACAGTGAAAAACTGTTTTTT	NA	TRBJ1-4	NA	TRBV18
CASSLGQRQYNEQFF	TGCGCCAGCAGCTTGGGACAGCGCCAATACAATGAGCAGTTCTTC	NA	TRBJ2-1	once	TRBV5-1
CASSRGRGSPLHF	TGTGCCAGCAGTCGTGGGAGAGGTTCACCCCTCCACTTT	NA	TRBJ1-6	NA	TRBV25-1
CASSLLQSYGYTF	TGTGCCAGCAGCTTACTACAGTCCTATGGCTACACCTTC	NA	TRBJ1-2	NA	TRBV7-9
CASSGLTGGVVKAGELFF	TGTGCCAGCAGTGGCCTGACAGGGGGCGTCGTAAAGGCCGGGGAGCTGTTTTTT	TRBD1	TRBJ2-2	NA	TRBV6-1
CASSDGQGADYGYTF	TGTGCCAGCAGCGATGGACAGGGGGCGGACTATGGCTACACCTTC	TRBD1	TRBJ1-2	NA	TRBV16
CASSGGHLTDTQYF	TGTGCCAGTAGTGGGGGACATCTCACAGATACGCAGTATTTT	NA	TRBJ2-3	NA	TRBV19
CASSFQGRGDNQPQHF	TGTGCCAGCAGTTTCCAAGGCAGGGGGGACAATCAGCCCCAGCATTTT	TRBD1	TRBJ1-5	NA	TRBV28
CASSLDGRTLNTEAFF	TGCGCCAGCAGCTTGGATGGGAGAACCTTGAACACTGAAGCTTTCTTT	NA	TRBJ1-1	NA	TRBV5-1
CASSTTGGGSPQHF	TGTGCCAGTAGTACGACAGGGGGGGGATCGCCCCAGCATTTT	TRBD1	TRBJ1-5	NA	TRBV19
CASSLGANNSPLHF	TGTGCCAGCAGCTTGGGGGCCAATAATTCACCCCTCCACTTT	NA	TRBJ1-6	few	TRBV7-3
CASSKGGRDTEAFF	TGCGCCAGCAGCAAAGGGGGAAGGGACACTGAAGCTTTCTTT	NA	TRBJ1-1	once	TRBV5-1
CASSEGTSGVQDTQYF	TGTGCCAGCAGTGAAGGGACTAGCGGGGTGCAAGATACGCAGTATTTT	TRBD2	TRBJ2-3	NA	TRBV2
CASRTQTGGATEAFF	TGTGCCAGCAGGACCCAGACAGGGGGCGCGACTGAAGCTTTCTTT	TRBD1	TRBJ1-1	NA	TRBV6-5
CATSRDQGQGNTIYF	TGTGCCACCAGCAGAGATCAAGGACAGGGAAACACCATATATTTT	NA	TRBJ1-3	few	TRBV15
CAISEEGQGYGYTF	TGTGCCATCAGTGAGGAGGGACAGGGCTATGGCTACACCTTC	TRBD1	TRBJ1-2	NA	TRBV10-3
CASSFQVSASTGELFF	TGTGCTAGCAGCTTCCAAGTTTCCGCGAGCACCGGGGAGCTGTTTTTT	NA	TRBJ2-2	NA	TRBV7-7
CASRAGGEQIGYTF	TGTGCCAGCAGAGCAGGGGGAGAACAGATTGGCTACACCTTC	TRBD1	TRBJ1-2	NA	TRBV7-9
CAIKGALAGLGSPLHF	TGTGCCATCAAAGGAGCACTGGCAGGGTTGGGTTCACCCCTCCACTTT	NA	TRBJ1-6	NA	TRBV10-3
CATSDPDRGTAFF	TGTGCCACCAGTGATCCGGACAGGGGAACCGCTTTCTTT	TRBD1	TRBJ1-1	NA	TRBV24-1
CAWDGTGSGYTF	TGTGCCTGGGACGGGACAGGGTCTGGCTACACCTTC	TRBD1	TRBJ1-2	once	TRBV30
CASSPTSRDINSGNTIYF	TGCGCCAGCAGCCCCACGTCCAGGGACATAAACTCTGGAAACACCATATATTTT	NA	TRBJ1-3	NA	TRBV4-1
CASSLRENTGELFF	TGTGCCAGCAGCTTGAGGGAAAACACCGGGGAGCTGTTTTTT	NA	TRBJ2-2	NA	TRBV11-2
CSVDIGGAYNEQFF	TGCAGCGTTGATATCGGGGGGGCCTACAATGAGCAGTTCTTC	TRBD2	TRBJ2-1	NA	TRBV29-1
CASSPDIGYGYTF	TGTGCCAGTAGTCCTGACATCGGCTATGGCTACACCTTC	NA	TRBJ1-2	NA	TRBV19
CASSWGQGTEAFF	TGTGCCAGCAGCTGGGGACAGGGCACTGAAGCTTTCTTT	TRBD1	TRBJ1-1	once	TRBV11-3
CASSPTGRNTEAFF	TGTGCCAGTAGCCCCACAGGGAGGAACACTGAAGCTTTCTTT	NA	TRBJ1-1	NA	TRBV19
CASSPNTRSSSEQFF	TGTGCCAGCTCACCAAATACCCGGTCCTCAAGTGAGCAGTTCTTC	NA	TRBJ2-1	NA	TRBV18
CSVEADSGENQETQYF	TGCAGCGTTGAAGCGGACAGCGGAGAAAACCAAGAGACCCAGTACTTC	NA	TRBJ2-5	NA	TRBV29-1
CASSLDVGGNQPQHF	TGTGCCAGCAGCTTGGACGTTGGCGGGAATCAGCCCCAGCATTTT	NA	TRBJ1-5	NA	TRBV5-4
CASSRETGGHEQFF	TGTGCCAGCAGCCGTGAGACAGGGGGGCATGAGCAGTTCTTC	TRBD1	TRBJ2-1	NA	TRBV3-1/TRBV3-2
CASSSMTGYEQYF	TGTGCCAGCAGTTCGATGACAGGATACGAGCAGTACTTC	NA	TRBJ2-7	few	TRBV27
CASSQGGRGGNEQFF	TGTGCCAGCAGCCAAGGAGGGAGAGGTGGTAATGAGCAGTTCTTC	NA	TRBJ2-1	NA	TRBV3-1/TRBV3-2
CASSLELPNQQYF	TGTGCCAGCAGCTTGGAGTTACCTAACCAGCAGTACTTC	NA	TRBJ2-7	NA	TRBV5-6
CASSSPFQGVYEQYF	TGTGCCAGCAGTTCTCCGTTCCAGGGGGTATACGAGCAGTACTTC	TRBD1	TRBJ2-7	NA	TRBV6-5
CASSQDWTDTEAFF	TGCGCCAGCAGCCAAGATTGGACAGACACTGAAGCTTTCTTT	NA	TRBJ1-1	NA	TRBV4-1
CSASHGRQGWWGYTF	TGCAGTGCCAGTCACGGGAGACAGGGATGGTGGGGCTACACCTTC	TRBD1	TRBJ1-2	NA	TRBV20-1
CSASGGTYTDTQYF	TGCAGTGCTAGTGGGGGGACTTACACAGATACGCAGTATTTT	NA	TRBJ2-3	NA	TRBV20-1
CASSYPSGGPGNTIYF	TGTGCCAGCAGTTATCCCTCCGGGGGGCCTGGAAACACCATATATTTT	NA	TRBJ1-3	NA	TRBV6-2/TRBV6-3